This T cell receptor beta chain was captured by sequencing in a study of blood T cell repertoires in COVID-19. Overall study: Nucleic acid was either cDNA or gDNA, and it came from T cells, B-cell-depleted T cells, or PBMCs.

With 4 bases clipped from V and 8 bases from J, the junction kept 8 bases outside the gene matches. The CDR3 is 15 amino acids. Germline assignment: CDR1 KGHSH and CDR2 LQKENI. Sequencing was performed with immunoSEQ multiplex PCR; in TCRdb, only in-frame clones are kept and a portion is missing. The table includes about 100,000 clones, roughly 80% detected once. The specimen was peripheral blood. This clonotype originated in a woman of 80 years or more with active or convalescent COVID-19. This sequence joins TRBV18 and TRBJ1-6; 7 bases line up with TRBD1. The CDR3, as DNA: TGTGCCAGCTCACAATTCGGTACAGGGGATTCACCCCTCCACTTT. Translation gives CASSQFGTGDSPLHF.